The T cell receptor beta chain described here comes from a study of technical replicates of blood from a few donors. There are a few counts of this clone. The CDR3 totals 12 residues. Per germline, CDR1 SGHTS and CDR2 YDEGEE. V was pared by 2 bases and J by 9 bases, with 9 bases between. Profiled with immunoSEQ multiplex PCR; TCRdb holds only in-frame clones, not every one. The sample records over 55,000 clones, around 84% being singletons. What was sequenced was PBMCs. The receptor's source is a human donor in good health. Some clones in this sample may be carry-over from other donors' samples. The chain has TRBV5-8 and TRBJ2-1; TRBD2 might be the D (6 bases). The DNA for the CDR3 is TGTGCCAGCAGCTTTTGGCGGGGTGAGCAGTTCTTC. This sequence encodes CASSFWRGEQFF.